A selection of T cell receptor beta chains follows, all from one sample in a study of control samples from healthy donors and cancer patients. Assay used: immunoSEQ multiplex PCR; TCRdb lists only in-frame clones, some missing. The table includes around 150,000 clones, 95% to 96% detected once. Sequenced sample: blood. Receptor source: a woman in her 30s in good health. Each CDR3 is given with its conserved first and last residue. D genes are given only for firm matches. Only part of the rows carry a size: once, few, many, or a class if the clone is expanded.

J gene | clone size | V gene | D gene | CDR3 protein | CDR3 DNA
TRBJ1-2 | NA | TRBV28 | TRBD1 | CASSPGQDYYGYTF | TGTGCCAGCAGTCCCGGACAGGACTACTATGGCTACACCTTC
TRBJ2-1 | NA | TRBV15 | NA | CATKGLGYNEQFF | TGTGCCACAAAGGGGTTAGGCTACAATGAGCAGTTCTTC
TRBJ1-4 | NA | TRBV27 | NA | CAKPNISANEKLFF | TGTGCCAAGCCTAACATTTCGGCTAATGAAAAACTGTTTTTT
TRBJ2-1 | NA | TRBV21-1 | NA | CASTPTGSNYNEQFF | TGTGCCAGCACCCCGACAGGGTCGAACTACAATGAGCAGTTCTTC
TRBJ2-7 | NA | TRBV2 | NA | CASSVGSGSETYEQYF | TGTGCCAGCAGTGTTGGCTCGGGCTCAGAAACCTACGAGCAGTACTTC
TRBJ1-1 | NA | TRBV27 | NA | CASSFLRGRTDTEAFF | TGTGCCAGCAGTTTTCTAAGGGGCCGGACGGACACTGAAGCTTTCTTT
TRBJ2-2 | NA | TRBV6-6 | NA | CASRKQGPGELFF | TGTGCCAGCAGAAAACAGGGTCCCGGGGAGCTGTTTTTT
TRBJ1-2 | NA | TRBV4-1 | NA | CASSPQEGTRGYTF | TGCGCCAGCAGCCCCCAAGAGGGCACGAGGGGCTACACCTTC
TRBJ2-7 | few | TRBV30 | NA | CAWSVGYEQYF | TGTGCCTGGAGTGTAGGATACGAGCAGTACTTC
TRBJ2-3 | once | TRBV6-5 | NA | CASISRGTDTQYF | TGTGCCAGCATCTCGAGGGGCACAGATACGCAGTATTTT
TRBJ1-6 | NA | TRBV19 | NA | CASTIRGSDSPLHF | TGTGCCAGTACCATCAGGGGCTCTGATTCACCCCTCCACTTT
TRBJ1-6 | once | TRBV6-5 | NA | CASSYSQGDSPLHF | TGTGCCAGCAGTTACTCCCAGGGAGATTCACCCCTCCACTTT
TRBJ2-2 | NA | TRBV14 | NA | CASSQDWGTGELFF | TGTGCCAGCAGCCAAGATTGGGGTACCGGGGAGCTGTTTTTT
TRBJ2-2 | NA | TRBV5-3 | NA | CARSLLEGLIGELFF | TGTGCCAGAAGCTTGCTCGAGGGTTTGATCGGGGAGCTGTTTTTT
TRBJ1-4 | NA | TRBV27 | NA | CASSLRASRYTTNEKLFF | TGTGCCAGCAGTTTAAGGGCGTCGAGATACACAACTAATGAAAAACTGTTTTTT
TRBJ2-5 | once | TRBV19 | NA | CASSIAGETQYF | TGTGCCAGTAGTATAGCTGGAGAGACCCAGTACTTC
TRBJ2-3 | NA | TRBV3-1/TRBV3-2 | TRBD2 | CASSPGLAGGRGDTQYF | TGTGCCAGCAGCCCCGGACTAGCGGGAGGGCGGGGAGATACGCAGTATTTT